The clone carrying this T cell receptor beta chain was detected ten times or more. Antigen unknown. These data come from a study of T cells in Graves' hyperthyroidism and ophthalmopathy. Study as a whole: Peripheral blood draws took place at initial diagnosis, ahead of any treatment. Whole-study results and caveats: A 13 V-J signature model discriminated ophthalmopathy versus stable hyperthyroidism.

There were TCR beta CDR3 regions amplified from RNA transcripts. The HTBI primer set served for first-round RT-PCR of the TCR CDR3. TCRdb called the multiplex PCR reads again in MiXCR, with one record for every CDR3 protein. The sample has a few hundred thousand distinct CDR3 sequences, approximately 15% seen once. Clinical symptoms, serum thyroxine and TRAb, thyroid ultrasound and orbital computed tomography together formed the diagnostic basis. The CDR3 is 14 residues long. V was trimmed by 6 bases and J by 8 bases, leaving 16 bases between them. Germline CDR1 reads SNHLY; CDR2 reads FYNNEI. The chain employs TRBV2 and TRBJ1-4; D is possibly TRBD1 (5 bases). Sequenced material: blood. This clonotype was obtained from a woman between 35 and 50 years old with Graves' ophthalmopathy. The CDR3 region is CASSADSAGEKLFF. CDR3 sequence (DNA): TGTGCCAGCAGCGCCGACAGCGCGGGGGAAAAACTGTTTTTT.